The 6 T cell receptor beta chains presented below share a single source sample, sequenced in a study of a mutant IDH1 vaccine in newly diagnosed glioma. Indicated time point: week 47, end of study. Doses of 300 ug of mutant IDH1 20-mer peptide were given with topical imiquimod. Profiling relied on immunoSEQ multiplex PCR, and the TCRdb table lists in-frame clones only, not all of them. Among about 83,000 clones listed, 80% to 90% were seen once. Their cognate antigens are unknown. Material: PBMCs, obtained from a glioma patient whose treatment included an IDH1 peptide vaccine. These receptors were obtained from a man aged 40-49 years with glioma.

This sequence joins TRBV20-1 and TRBJ2-1; D not resolved. Germline V gene sequence: CDR1 DFQATT, CDR2 SNEGSKA (reference sequence). This CDR3 spans 11 amino acids. The V end was cut by 6 bases, the J end by 8 bases, with 11 bases between. CDR3 DNA sequence: TGCAGTGCCGAACGATGGGATGAGCAGTTCTTC. Protein: CSAERWDEQFF.

This chain uses TRBV10-3 with TRBJ2-2, with 11 bases that match TRBD1. Germline CDR1 reads ENHRY; CDR2 reads SYGVKD. Losses at the gene ends were 10 bases for V and 7 bases for J; bases not matched to a gene: 8. The CDR3 contains 14 residues. For the CDR3, the DNA is TGTGCCACCAATCCGGGACAGGGGGACGGGGAGCTGTTTTTT. Protein product: CATNPGQGDGELFF.

J is TRBJ1-5 and V is TRBV28; TRBD1 agrees at 8 bases. This CDR3 region has 14 residues. Germline CDR1 MDHEN, CDR2 SYDVKM. V was pared by 7 bases and J by 6 bases, with 8 bases of the junction left unmatched. CDR3: CASTDGTGGQPQHF. The CDR3 region has the DNA TGTGCCAGCACCGACGGGACAGGAGGTCAGCCCCAGCATTTT.

The V and J genes are TRBV5-8 and TRBJ2-7; D uncertain. The CDR3 is 12 residues long. CDR1 is SGHTS, CDR2 YDEGEE, per germline. V was pared by 1 base and J by 3 bases, with 5 bases between. The CDR3 protein is CASSLLYYEQYF. CDR3 bases: TGTGCCAGCAGCTTGTTGTACTACGAGCAGTACTTC. Based on the CDR3 plus reference TRBV5-8 and TRBJ2-7, the full variable domain is EAGVTQSPTHLIKTRGQQATLRCSPISGHTSVYWYQQALGLGLQFLLWYDEGEERNRGNFPPRFSGRQFPNYSSELNVNALELEDSALYLCASSLLYYEQYFGPGTRLTVT.

The V and J genes are TRBV11-2 and TRBJ2-7; D call uncertain. V dropped 3 bases and J dropped 6 bases, with 15 bases sitting between them. The germline CDR1 and CDR2 sequences are SGHAT and FQNNGV. The CDR3 has 14 amino acids. CDR3 in amino acids: CASSLVSTLGEQYF. CDR3 coding DNA: TGTGCCAGCAGCTTGGTTTCGACTCTGGGCGAGCAGTACTTC.

This clone is a singleton in its sample. The chain recombines TRBV27 with TRBJ2-7; no reliable D call. Trimming stripped 4 bases from V and 3 bases from J, with 10 bases between. The CDR3 loop spans 13 amino acids. Germline V CDR1 and CDR2: MNHEY, SMNVEV (reference sequence). This CDR3 reads CASSSPGFYEQYF. The DNA for the CDR3 is TGTGCCAGCAGTTCTCCGGGTTTCTACGAGCAGTACTTC.